The clone carrying this TCR beta chain was observed at least ten times. The germline V gene has CDR1 SGHTA and CDR2 FQGNSA. The V end lost 5 bases, the J end lost 9 bases, and 11 bases lay between the germline ends. The length of the CDR3 is 12 residues. TCRdb independently ran MiXCR on the 5' RACE reads; one entry per CDR3 protein. The sample yields just under 65,000 distinct CDR3 sequences, 22% seen once. The TCR comes from a female donor with breast cancer. Sequences were obtained from memory CD4+ T cells sorted from a lymph node. The sample's subset: memory CD4+ T cells, CD4+CD45RO+CD25-. This chain links TRBV7-2 with TRBJ2-1; D is unclear. The CDR3 reads CASSPYLGEQFF. The CDR3, as DNA: TGTGCCAGCAGCCCCTACCTGGGTGAGCAGTTCTTC.